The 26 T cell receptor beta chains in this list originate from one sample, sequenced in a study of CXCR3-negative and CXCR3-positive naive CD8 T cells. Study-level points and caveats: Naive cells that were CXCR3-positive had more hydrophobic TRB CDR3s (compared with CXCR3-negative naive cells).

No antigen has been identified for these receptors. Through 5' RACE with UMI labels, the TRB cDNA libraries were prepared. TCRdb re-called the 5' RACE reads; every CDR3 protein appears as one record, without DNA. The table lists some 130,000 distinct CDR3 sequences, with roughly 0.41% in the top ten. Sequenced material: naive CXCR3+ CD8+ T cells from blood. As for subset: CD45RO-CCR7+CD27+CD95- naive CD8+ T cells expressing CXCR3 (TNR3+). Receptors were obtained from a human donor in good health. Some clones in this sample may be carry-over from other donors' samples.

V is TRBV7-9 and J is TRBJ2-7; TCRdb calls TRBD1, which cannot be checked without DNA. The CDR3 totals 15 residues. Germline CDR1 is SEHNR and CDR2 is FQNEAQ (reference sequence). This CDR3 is CASSTRTGMDYEQYF.

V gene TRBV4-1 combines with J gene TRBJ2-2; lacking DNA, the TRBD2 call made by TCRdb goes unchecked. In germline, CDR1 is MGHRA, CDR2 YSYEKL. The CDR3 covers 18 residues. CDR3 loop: CASSQEGPGLVHFGELFF.

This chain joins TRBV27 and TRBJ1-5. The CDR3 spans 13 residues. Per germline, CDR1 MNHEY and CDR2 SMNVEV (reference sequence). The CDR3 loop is CASSLSGFQPQHF.

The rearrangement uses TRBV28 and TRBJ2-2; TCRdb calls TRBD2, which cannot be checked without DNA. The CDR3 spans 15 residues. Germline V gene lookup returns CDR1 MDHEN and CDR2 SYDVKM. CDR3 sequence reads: CASSLSAGNTGELFF.

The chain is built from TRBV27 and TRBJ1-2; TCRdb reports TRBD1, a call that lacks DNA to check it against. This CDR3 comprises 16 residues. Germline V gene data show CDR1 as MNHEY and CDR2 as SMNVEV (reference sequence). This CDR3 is CASSSRPPGSRYGYTF.

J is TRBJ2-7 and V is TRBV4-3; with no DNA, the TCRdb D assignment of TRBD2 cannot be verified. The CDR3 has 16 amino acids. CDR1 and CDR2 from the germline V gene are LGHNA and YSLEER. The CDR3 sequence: CASSQDLSGGFYEQYF.

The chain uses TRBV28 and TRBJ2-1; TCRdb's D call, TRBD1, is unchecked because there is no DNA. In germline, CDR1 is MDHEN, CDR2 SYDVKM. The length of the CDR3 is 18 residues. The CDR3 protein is CASSPLSPGASSYNEQFF.

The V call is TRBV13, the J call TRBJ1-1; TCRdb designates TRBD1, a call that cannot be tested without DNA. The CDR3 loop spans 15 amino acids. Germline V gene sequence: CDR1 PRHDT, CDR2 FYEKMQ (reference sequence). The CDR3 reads CASRPDRTGYTEAFF.

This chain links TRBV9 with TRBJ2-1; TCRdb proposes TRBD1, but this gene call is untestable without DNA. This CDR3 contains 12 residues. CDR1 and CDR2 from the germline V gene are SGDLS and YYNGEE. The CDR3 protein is CASSVGTPEQFF.

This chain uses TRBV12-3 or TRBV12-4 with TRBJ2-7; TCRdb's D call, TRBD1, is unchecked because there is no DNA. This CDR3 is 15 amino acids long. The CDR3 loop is CASRPTLAGPYEQYF.

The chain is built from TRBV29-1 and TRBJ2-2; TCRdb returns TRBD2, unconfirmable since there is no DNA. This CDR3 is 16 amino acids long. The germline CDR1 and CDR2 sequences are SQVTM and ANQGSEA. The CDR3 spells CSVEVFQRENTGELFF.

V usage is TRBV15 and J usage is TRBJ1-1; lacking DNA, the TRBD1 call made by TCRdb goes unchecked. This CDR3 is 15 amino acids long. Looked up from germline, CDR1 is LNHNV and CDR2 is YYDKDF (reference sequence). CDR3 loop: CVTSRGRASNTEAFF.

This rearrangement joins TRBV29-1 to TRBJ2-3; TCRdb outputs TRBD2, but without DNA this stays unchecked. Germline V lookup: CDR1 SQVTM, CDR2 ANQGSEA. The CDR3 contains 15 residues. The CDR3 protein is CSVVSGTSGTDTQYF.

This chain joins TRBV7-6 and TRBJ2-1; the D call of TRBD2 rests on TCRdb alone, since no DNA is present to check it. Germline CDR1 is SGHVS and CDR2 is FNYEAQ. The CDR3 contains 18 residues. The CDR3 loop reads CTSSFTPNLGGTYNEQFF.

CDR3 sequence reads: CASSVLRDTSVNEQFF. V and J are TRBV9 and TRBJ2-1; absent DNA, TCRdb's TRBD1 call cannot be checked. CDR3 size: 16 residues. The germline CDR1 and CDR2 sequences are SGDLS and YYNGEE.

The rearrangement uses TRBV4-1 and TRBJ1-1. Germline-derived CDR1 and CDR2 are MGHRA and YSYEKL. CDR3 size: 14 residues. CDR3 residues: CASSNPLSITEAFF.

CDR3 in amino acids: CASSQESLNTGELFF. The V gene is TRBV4-1, the J gene TRBJ2-2. The germline CDR1 and CDR2 sequences are MGHRA and YSYEKL. This CDR3 has 15 residues.

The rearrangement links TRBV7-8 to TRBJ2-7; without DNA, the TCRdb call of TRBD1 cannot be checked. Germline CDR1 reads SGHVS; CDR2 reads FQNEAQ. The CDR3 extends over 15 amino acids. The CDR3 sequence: CASSDLGAQTYEQYF.

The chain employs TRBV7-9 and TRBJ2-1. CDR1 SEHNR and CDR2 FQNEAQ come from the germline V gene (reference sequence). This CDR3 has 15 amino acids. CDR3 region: CASSYEGSPYNEQFF.

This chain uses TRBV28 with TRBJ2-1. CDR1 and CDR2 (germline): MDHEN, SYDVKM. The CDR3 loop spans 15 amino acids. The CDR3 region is CASSPDANSYNEQFF.

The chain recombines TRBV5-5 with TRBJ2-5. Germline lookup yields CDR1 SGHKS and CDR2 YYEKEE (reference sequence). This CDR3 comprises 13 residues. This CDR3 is CASSWGAEETQYF.

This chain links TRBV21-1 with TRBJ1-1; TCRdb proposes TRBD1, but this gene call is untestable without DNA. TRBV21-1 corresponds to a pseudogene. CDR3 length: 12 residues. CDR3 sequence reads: CASSKEGQKAFF.

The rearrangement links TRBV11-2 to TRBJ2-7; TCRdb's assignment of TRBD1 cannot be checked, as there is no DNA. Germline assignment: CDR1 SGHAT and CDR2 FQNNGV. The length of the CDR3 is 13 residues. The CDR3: CASSPGRYYEQYF.

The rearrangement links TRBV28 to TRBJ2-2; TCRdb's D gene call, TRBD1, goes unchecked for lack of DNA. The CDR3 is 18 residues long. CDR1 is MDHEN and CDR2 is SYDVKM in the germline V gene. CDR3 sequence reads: CASSLFDHPDRVGGELFF.

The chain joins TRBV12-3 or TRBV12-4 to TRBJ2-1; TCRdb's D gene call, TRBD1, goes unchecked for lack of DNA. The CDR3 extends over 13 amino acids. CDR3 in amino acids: CASGTNSYNEQFF.

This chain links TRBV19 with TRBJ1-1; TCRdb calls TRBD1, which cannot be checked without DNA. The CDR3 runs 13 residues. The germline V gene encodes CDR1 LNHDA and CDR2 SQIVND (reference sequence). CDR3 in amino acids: CASSISGSTEAFF.